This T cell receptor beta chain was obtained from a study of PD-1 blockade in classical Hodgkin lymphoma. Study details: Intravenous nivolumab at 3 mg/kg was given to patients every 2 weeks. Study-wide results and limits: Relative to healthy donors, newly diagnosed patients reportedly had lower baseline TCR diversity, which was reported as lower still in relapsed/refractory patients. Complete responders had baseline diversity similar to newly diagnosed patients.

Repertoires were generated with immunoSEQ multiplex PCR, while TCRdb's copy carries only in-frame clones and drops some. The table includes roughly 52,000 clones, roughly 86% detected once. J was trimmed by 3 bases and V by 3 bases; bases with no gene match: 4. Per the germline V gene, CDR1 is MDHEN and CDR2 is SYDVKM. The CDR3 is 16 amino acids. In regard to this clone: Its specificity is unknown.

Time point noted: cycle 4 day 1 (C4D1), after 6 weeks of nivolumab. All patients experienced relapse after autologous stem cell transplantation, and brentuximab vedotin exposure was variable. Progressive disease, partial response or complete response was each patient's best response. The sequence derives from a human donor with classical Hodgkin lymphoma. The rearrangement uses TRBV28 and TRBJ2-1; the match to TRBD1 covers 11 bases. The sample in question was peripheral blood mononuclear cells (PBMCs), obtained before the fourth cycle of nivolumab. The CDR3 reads CASSFPGTGGYNEQFF. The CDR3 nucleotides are TGTGCCAGCAGTTTTCCCGGGACAGGGGGCTACAATGAGCAGTTCTTC.